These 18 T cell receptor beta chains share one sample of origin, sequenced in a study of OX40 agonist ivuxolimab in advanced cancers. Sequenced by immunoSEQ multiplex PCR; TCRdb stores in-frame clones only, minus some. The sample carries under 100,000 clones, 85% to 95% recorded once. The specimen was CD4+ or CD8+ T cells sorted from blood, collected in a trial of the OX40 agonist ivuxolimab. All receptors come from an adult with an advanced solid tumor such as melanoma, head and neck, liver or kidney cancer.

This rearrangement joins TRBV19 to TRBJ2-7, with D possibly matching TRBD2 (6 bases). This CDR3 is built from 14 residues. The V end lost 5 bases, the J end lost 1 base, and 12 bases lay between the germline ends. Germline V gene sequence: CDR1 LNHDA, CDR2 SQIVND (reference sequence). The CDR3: CASSVAGTSYEQYF. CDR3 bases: TGTGCCAGTAGTGTGGCCGGGACTTCCTACGAGCAGTACTTC.

The CDR3 bases are TGTGCCAGTAGCCAGACCCTCTTAAGCACAGATACGCAGTATTTT. The encoded protein is CASSQTLLSTDTQYF. The V gene is TRBV19, the J gene TRBJ2-3; D unclear. From germline, CDR1 is LNHDA and CDR2 SQIVND (reference sequence). Trimming took off 6 bases at V and 0 bases at J, with 13 bases between the two ends. This CDR3 region has 15 residues.

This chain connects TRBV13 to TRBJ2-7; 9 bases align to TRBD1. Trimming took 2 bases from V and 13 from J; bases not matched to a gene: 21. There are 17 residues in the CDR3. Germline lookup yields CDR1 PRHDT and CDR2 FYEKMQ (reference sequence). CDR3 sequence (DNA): TGTGCCAGCAGCTTAAGGTCCGAGGGACAGGGAAGAGGGGGCCCTTACTTC. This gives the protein CASSLRSEGQGRGGPYF.

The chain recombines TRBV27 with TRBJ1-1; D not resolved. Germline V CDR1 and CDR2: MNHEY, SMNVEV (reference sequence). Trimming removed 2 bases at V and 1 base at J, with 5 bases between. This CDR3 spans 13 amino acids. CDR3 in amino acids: CASSLVGNTEAFF. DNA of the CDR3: TGTGCCAGCAGTTTAGTCGGGAACACTGAAGCTTTCTTT.

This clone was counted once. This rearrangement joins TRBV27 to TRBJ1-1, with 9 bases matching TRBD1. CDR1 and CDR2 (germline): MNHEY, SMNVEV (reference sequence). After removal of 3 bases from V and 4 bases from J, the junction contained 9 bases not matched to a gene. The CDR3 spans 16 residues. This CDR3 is CASSFGQGFTSTEAFF. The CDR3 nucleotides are TGTGCCAGCAGTTTTGGACAGGGGTTTACAAGCACTGAAGCTTTCTTT.

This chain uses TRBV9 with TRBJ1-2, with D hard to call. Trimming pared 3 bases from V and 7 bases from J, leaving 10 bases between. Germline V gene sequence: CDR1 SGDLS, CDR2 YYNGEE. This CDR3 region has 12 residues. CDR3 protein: CASSGETGGYTF. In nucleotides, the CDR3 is TGTGCCAGCAGCGGCGAGACGGGTGGCTACACCTTC.

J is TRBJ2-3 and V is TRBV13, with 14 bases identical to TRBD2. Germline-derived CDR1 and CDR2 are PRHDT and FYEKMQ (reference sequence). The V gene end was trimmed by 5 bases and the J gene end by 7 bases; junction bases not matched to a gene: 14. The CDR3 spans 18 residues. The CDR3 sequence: CASSPDRTSGGPFYTQYF. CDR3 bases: TGTGCCAGCAGCCCCGACCGGACTAGCGGGGGGCCCTTTTATACGCAGTATTTT.

This CDR3 reads CASSISGTGAYEQYF. As DNA, the CDR3 is TGTGCCAGTAGTATCTCCGGGACAGGTGCCTACGAGCAGTACTTC. The chain employs TRBV19 and TRBJ2-7; 8 bases agree with TRBD1. This CDR3 spans 15 amino acids. J was trimmed by 2 bases and V by 3 bases; bases with no gene match: 6. Germline V gives CDR1 LNHDA, CDR2 SQIVND (reference sequence).

In DNA form, the CDR3 reads TGCGCCAGCAGCACGGACAGTCCTAGCTCCTACAATGAGCAGTTCTTC. This sequence encodes CASSTDSPSSYNEQFF. V and J are TRBV5-1 and TRBJ2-1; TRBD1 might be the D (6 bases). Germline V lookup: CDR1 SGHRS, CDR2 YFSETQ. The CDR3 is 16 amino acids. The V end was cut by 4 bases, the J end by 0 bases, with 14 bases between.

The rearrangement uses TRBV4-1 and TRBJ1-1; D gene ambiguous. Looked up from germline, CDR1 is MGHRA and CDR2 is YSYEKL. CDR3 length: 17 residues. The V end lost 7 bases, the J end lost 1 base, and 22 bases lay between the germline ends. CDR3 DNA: TGCGCCAGCACCAAAGAGGGAGGGCAGTTTTGGAACACTGAAGCTTTCTTT. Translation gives CASTKEGGQFWNTEAFF.

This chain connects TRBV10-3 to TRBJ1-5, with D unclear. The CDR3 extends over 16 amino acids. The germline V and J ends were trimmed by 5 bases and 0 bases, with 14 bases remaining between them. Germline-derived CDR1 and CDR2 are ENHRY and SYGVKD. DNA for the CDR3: TGTGCCATCAGTCAAGAATGGGTTTCTAGCAATCAGCCCCAGCATTTT. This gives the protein CAISQEWVSSNQPQHF.

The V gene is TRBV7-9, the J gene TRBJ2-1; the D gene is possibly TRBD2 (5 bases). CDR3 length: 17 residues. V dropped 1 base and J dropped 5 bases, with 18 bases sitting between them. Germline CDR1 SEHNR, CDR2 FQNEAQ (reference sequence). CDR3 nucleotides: TGTGCCAGCAGCTTAGGGCTCGCGGTAACTAGGGACAATGAGCAGTTCTTC. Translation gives CASSLGLAVTRDNEQFF.

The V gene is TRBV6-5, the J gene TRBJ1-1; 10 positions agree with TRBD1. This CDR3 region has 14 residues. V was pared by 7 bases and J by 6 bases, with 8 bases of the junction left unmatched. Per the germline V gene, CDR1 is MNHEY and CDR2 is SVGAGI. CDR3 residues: CASIVTGGGPEAFF. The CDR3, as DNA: TGTGCCAGCATTGTGACAGGGGGCGGCCCTGAAGCTTTCTTT.

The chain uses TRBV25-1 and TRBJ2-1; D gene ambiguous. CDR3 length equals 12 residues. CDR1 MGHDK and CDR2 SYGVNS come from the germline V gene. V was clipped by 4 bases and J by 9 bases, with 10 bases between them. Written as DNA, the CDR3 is TGTGCCAGCAGTGTGATGTTGGGTGAGCAGTTCTTC. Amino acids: CASSVMLGEQFF.

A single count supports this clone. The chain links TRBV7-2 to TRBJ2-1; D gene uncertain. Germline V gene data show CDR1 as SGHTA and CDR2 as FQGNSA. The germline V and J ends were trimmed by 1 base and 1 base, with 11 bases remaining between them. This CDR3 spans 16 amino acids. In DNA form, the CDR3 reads TGTGCCAGCAGCTTAGTGGCCAGAGAATCCTACAATGAGCAGTTCTTC. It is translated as CASSLVARESYNEQFF. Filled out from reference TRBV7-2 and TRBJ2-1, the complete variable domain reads GAGVSQSPSNKVTEKGKDVELRCDPISGHTALYWYRQSLGQGLEFLIYFQGNSAPDKSGLPSDRFSAERTGGSVSTLTIQRTQQEDSAVYLCASSLVARESYNEQFFGPGTRLTVL.

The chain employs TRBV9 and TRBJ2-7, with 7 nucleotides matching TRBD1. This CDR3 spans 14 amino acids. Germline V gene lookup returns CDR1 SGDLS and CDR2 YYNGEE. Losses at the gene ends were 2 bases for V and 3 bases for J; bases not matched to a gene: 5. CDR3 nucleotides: TGTGCCAGCAGCGTCGCCGGGACAGACTACGAGCAGTACTTC. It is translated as CASSVAGTDYEQYF.

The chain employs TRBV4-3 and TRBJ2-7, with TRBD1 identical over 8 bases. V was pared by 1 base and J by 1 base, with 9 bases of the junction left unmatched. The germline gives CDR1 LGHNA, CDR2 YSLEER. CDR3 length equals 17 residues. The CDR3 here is CASSQAPGQGGSYEQYF. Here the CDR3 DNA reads TGCGCCAGCAGCCAAGCCCCCGGACAGGGCGGATCCTACGAGCAGTACTTC.

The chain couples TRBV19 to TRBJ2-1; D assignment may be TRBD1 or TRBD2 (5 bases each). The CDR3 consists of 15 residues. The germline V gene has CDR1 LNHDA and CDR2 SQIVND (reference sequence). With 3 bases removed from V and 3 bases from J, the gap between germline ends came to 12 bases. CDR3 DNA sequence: TGTGCCAGTAGTATGGGGACCGATGGCTACAATGAGCAGTTCTTC. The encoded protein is CASSMGTDGYNEQFF.